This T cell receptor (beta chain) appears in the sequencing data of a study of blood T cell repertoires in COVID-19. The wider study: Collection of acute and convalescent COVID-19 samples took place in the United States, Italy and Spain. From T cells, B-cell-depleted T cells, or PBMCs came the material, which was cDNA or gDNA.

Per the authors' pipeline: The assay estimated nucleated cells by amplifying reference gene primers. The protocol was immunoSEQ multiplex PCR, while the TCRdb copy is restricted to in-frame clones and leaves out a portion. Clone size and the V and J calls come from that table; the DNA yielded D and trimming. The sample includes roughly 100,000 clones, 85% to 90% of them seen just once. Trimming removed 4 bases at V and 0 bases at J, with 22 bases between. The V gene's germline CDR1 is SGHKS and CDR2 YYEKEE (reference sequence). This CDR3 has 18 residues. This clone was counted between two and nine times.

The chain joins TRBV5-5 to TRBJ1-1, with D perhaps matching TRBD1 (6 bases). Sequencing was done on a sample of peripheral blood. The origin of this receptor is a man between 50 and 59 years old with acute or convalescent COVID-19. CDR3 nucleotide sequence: TGTGCCAGCAGCCCAAAAGGGGGGGCGTGGGGACTGAACACTGAAGCTTTCTTT. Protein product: CASSPKGGAWGLNTEAFF.